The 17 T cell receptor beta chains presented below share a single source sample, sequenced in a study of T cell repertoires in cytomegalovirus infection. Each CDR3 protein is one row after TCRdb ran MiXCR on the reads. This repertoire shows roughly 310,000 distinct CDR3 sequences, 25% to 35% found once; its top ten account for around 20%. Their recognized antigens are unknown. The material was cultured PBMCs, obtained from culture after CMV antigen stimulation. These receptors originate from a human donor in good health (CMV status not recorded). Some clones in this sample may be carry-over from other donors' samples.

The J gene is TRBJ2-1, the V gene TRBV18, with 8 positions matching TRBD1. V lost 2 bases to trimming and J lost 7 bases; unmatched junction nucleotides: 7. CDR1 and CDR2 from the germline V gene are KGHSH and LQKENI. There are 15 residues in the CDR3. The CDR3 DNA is TGTGCCAGCTCACCAGGGGGCACAGGGGGGAATGAGCAGTTCTTC. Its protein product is CASSPGGTGGNEQFF. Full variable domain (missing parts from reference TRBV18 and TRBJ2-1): NAGVMQNPRHLVRRRGQEARLRCSPMKGHSHVYWYRQLPEEGLKFMVYLQKENIIDESGMPKERFSAEFPKEGPSILRIQQVVRGDSAAYFCASSPGGTGGNEQFFGPGTRLTVL.

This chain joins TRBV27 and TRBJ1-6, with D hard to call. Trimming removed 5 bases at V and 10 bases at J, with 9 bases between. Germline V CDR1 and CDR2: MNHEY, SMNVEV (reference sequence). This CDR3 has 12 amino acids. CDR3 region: CASSAYKSPLHF. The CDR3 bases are TGTGCCAGCAGTGCCTACAAATCACCCCTCCACTTT.

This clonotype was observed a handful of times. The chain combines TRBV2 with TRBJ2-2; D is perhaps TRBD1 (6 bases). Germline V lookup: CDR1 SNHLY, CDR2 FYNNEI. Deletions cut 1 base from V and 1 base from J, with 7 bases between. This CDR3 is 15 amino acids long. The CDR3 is CASSEDRVNTGELFF. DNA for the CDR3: TGTGCCAGCAGTGAAGACAGGGTGAACACCGGGGAGCTGTTTTTT.

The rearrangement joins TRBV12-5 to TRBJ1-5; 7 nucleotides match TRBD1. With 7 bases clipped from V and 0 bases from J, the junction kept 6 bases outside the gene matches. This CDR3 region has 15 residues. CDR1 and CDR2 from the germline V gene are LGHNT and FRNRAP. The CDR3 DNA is TGTGCTAGTGCCCTCGGGACAGTTAGCAATCAGCCCCAGCATTTT. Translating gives CASALGTVSNQPQHF.

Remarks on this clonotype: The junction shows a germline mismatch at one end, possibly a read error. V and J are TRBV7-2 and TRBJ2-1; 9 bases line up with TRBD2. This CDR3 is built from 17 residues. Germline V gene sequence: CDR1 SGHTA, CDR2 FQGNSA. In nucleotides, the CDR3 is TGTGCCAGCAGCTTAGAGCGGAGTGGGGCGGGGGGGCCGGCGCGGATCTTC. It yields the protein CASSLERSGAGGPARIF.

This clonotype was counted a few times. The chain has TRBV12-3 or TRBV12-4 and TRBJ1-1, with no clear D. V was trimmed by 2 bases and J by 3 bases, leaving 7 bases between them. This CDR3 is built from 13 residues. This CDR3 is CASSLYTDTEAFF. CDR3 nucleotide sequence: TGTGCCAGCAGTTTATACACGGACACTGAAGCTTTCTTT.

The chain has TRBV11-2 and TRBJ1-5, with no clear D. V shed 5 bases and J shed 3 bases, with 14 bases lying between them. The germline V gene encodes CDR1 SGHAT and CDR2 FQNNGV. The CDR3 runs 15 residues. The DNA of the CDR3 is TGTGCCAGCAGCGTTGACGGGGTGTCCAATCAGCCCCAGCATTTT. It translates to CASSVDGVSNQPQHF.

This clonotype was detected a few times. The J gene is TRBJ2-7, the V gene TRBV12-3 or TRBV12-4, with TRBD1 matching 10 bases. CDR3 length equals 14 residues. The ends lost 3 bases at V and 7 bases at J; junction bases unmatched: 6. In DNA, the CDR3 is TGTGCCAGCAGTTTGAGACAGGGGGCGAGTGAGCAGTACTTC. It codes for CASSLRQGASEQYF.

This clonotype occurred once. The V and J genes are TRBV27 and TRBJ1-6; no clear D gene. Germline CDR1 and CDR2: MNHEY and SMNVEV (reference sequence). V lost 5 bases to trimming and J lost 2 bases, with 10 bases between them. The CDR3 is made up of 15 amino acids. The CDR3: CASSPRSPYNSPLHF. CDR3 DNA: TGTGCCAGCAGTCCCCGGTCGCCCTATAATTCACCCCTCCACTTT.

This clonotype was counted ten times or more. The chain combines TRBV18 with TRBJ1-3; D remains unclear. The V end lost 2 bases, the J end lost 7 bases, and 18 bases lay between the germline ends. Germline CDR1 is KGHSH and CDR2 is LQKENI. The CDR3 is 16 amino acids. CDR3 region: CASSPSQVHGGNTIYF. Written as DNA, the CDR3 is TGTGCCAGCTCACCAAGTCAGGTCCACGGAGGGAACACCATATATTTT. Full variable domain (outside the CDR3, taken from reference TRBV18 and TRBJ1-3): NAGVMQNPRHLVRRRGQEARLRCSPMKGHSHVYWYRQLPEEGLKFMVYLQKENIIDESGMPKERFSAEFPKEGPSILRIQQVVRGDSAAYFCASSPSQVHGGNTIYFGEGSWLTVV.

In DNA form, the CDR3 reads TGTGCCAGCAGTGGCGGACAGAAACGCGAGCAGTACTTC. Its protein product is CASSGGQKREQYF. J is TRBJ2-7 and V is TRBV25-1; a possible D gene is TRBD1 (6 bases). The CDR3 has 13 amino acids. V lost 4 bases and J 6 bases, leaving 13 bases between the germline ends. Germline loops: CDR1 MGHDK, CDR2 SYGVNS.

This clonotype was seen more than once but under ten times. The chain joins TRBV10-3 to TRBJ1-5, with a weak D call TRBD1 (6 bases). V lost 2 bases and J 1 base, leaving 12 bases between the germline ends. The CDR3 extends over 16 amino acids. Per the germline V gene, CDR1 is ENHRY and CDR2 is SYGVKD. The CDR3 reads CAISERGGGSNQPQHF. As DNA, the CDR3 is TGTGCCATCAGTGAGAGGGGGGGTGGAAGCAATCAGCCCCAGCATTTT.

The CDR3 protein is CASSDIPLGYEQYF. CDR3 nucleotides: TGTGCCAGCAGTGACATCCCTCTCGGCTACGAGCAGTACTTC. V usage is TRBV6-1 and J usage is TRBJ2-7; D remains unclear. V was cut by 3 bases and J by 3 bases, with 12 bases left in between. Germline-derived CDR1 and CDR2 are MNHNS and SASEGT. The CDR3 has 14 amino acids.

The CDR3 nucleotides are TGCGCCAGCAGCCACGGCGGGGAAGGAACAGATACGCAGTATTTT. This sequence encodes CASSHGGEGTDTQYF. The chain carries TRBV4-1 and TRBJ2-3, with TRBD2 as a possible D gene (6 bases). Looked up from germline, CDR1 is MGHRA and CDR2 is YSYEKL. Trimming removed 3 bases from V and 3 bases from J, with 13 bases in between. The CDR3 extends over 15 amino acids.

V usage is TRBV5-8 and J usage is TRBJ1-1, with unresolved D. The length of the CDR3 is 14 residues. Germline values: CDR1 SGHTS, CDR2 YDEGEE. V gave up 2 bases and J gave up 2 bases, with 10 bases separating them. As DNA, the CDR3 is TGTGCCAGCAGCTTTCGGACGGTTAACACTGAAGCTTTCTTT. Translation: CASSFRTVNTEAFF.

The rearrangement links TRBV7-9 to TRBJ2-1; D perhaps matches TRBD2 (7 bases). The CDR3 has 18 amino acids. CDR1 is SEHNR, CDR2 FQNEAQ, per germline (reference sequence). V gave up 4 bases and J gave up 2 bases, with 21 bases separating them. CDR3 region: CASSSNRGSRGPYNEQFF. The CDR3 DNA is TGTGCCAGCAGCTCCAACCGGGGCTCGCGGGGGCCCTACAATGAGCAGTTCTTC.

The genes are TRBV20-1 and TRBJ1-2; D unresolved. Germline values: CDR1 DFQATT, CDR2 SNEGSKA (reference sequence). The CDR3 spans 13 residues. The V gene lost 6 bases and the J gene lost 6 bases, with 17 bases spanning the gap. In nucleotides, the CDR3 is TGCAGTGCCGAGGACCAGCCGAACAATGGCTACACCTTC. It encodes CSAEDQPNNGYTF.